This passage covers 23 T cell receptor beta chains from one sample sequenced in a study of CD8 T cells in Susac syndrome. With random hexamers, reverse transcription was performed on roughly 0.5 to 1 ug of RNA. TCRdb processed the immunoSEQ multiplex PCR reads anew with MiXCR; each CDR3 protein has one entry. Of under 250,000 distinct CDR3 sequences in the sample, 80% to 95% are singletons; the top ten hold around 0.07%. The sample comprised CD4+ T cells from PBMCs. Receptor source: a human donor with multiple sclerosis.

CDR3 sequence: CASSLAGTEQYV. CDR3 nucleotides: TGTGCCAGCAGCTTAGCTGGGACCGAGCAGTACGTC. The chain carries TRBV7-2 and TRBJ2-7, with D perhaps TRBD1 or TRBD2 (5 bases each). The V end lost 0 bases, the J end lost 6 bases, and 6 bases lay between the germline ends. Germline V gene data show CDR1 as SGHTA and CDR2 as FQGNSA. The CDR3 runs to 12 residues.

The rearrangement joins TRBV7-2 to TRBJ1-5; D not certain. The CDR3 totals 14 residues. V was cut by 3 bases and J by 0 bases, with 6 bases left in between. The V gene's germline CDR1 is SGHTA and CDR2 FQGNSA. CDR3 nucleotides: TGTGCCAGCAGCTTCCCCGGTAGCAATCAGCCCCAGCATTTT. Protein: CASSFPGSNQPQHF. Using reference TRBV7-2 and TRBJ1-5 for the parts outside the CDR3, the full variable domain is GAGVSQSPSNKVTEKGKDVELRCDPISGHTALYWYRQSLGQGLEFLIYFQGNSAPDKSGLPSDRFSAERTGGSVSTLTIQRTQQEDSAVYLCASSFPGSNQPQHFGDGTRLSIL.

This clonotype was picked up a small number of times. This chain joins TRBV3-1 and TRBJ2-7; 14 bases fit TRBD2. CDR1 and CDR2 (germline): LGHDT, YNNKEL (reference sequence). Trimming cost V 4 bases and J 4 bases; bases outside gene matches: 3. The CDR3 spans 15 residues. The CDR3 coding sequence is TGTGCCAGCAGCCGACGACTAGCGGGAGGGTACGAGCAGTACGTC. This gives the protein CASSRRLAGGYEQYV.

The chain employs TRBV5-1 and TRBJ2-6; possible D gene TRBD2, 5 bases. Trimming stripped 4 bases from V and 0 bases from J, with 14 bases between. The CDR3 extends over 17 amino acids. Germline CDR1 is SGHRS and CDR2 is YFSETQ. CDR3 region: CASSTRTDGSGANVLTF. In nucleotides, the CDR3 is TGCGCCAGCAGCACGAGGACTGACGGCTCTGGGGCCAACGTCCTGACTTTC.

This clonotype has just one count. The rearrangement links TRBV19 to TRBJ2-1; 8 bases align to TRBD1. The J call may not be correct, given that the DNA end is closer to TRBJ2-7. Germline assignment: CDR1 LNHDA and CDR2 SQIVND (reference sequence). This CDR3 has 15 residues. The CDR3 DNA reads TGTGCCAGTAGTATATCAGGGGGCGGCCGATCGGTGCAGTACTTC. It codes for CASSISGGGRSVQYF.

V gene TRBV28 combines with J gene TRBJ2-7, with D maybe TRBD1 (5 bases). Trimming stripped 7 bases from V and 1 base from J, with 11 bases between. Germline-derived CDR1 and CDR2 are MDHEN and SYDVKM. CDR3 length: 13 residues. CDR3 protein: CASISGNSYEQYF. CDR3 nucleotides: TGTGCCAGCATCTCAGGGAATTCCTACGAGCAGTACTTC.

Written as DNA, the CDR3 is TGCAGCGCCGTGACTAGCGCGACGGGTACCGGGGAGCTGTTTTTT. Protein product: CSAVTSATGTGELFF. The chain employs TRBV29-1 and TRBJ2-2; TRBD2 agrees at 8 bases. CDR1 and CDR2 from the germline V gene are SQVTM and ANQGSEA. With V trimmed by 7 bases and J by 5 bases, 12 bases remained unmatched. CDR3 length: 15 amino acids.

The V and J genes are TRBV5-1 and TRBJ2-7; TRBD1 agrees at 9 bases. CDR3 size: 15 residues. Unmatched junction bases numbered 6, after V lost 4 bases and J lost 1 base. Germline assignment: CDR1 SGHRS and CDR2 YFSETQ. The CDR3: CASSPGQGSSYEQYV. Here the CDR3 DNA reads TGCGCCAGCAGCCCGGGACAGGGATCGTCCTACGAGCAGTACGTC.

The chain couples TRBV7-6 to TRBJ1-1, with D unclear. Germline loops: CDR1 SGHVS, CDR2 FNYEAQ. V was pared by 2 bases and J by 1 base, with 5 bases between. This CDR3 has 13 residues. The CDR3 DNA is TGTGCCAGCAGCTTATTTGGGAACACTGAAGCTTTCTTT. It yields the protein CASSLFGNTEAFF. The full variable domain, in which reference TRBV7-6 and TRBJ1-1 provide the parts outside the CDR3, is GAGVSQSPRYKVTKRGQDVALRCDPISGHVSLYWYRQALGQGPEFLTYFNYEAQQDKSGLPNDRFSAERPEGSISTLTIQRTEQRDSAMYRCASSLFGNTEAFFGQGTRLTVV.

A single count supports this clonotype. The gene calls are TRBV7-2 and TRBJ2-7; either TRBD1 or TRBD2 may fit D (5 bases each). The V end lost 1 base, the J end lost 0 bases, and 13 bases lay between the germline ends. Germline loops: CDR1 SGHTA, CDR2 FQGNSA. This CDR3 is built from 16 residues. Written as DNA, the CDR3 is TGTGCCAGCAGCTTAGACGGGGCTCTAAGCTCCTACGAGCAGTACTTC. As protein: CASSLDGALSSYEQYF.

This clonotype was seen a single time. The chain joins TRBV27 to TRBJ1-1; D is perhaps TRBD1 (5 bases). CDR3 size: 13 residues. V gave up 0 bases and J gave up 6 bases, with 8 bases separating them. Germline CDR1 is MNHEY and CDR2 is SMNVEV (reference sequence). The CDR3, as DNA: TGTGCCAGCAGTTTATCGGGGGGGTCTGAAGCTTTCTTT. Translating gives CASSLSGGSEAFF.

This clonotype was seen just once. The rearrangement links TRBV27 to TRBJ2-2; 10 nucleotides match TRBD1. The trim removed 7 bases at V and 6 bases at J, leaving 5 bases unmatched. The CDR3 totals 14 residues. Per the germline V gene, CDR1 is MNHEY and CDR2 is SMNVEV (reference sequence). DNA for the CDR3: TGTGCCAGCATCGGGACAGGGGAACCCGGGGAGCTGTTTTTT. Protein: CASIGTGEPGELFF.

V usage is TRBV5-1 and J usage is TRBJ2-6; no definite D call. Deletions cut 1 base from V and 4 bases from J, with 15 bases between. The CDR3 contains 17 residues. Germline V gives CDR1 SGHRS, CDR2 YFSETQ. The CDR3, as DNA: TGCGCCAGCAGCTTGCAGGTTAGGGCAGCAGGGGCCAACGTCCTGACTTTC. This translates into CASSLQVRAAGANVLTF. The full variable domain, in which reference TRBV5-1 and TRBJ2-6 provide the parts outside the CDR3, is KAGVTQTPRYLIKTRGQQVTLSCSPISGHRSVSWYQQTPGQGLQFLFEYFSETQRNKGNFPGRFSGRQFSNSRSEMNVSTLELGDSALYLCASSLQVRAAGANVLTFGAGSRLTVL.

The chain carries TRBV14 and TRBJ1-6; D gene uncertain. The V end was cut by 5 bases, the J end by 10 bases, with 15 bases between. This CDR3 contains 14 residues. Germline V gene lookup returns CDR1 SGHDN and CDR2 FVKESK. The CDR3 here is CASSETPSRSPLHF. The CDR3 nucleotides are TGTGCCAGCAGCGAAACACCTTCGCGGTCACCCCTCCACTTT.

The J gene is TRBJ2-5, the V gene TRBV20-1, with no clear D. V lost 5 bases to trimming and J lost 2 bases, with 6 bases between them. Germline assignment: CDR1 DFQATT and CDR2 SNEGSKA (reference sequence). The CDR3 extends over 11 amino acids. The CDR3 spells CSAQIQETQYF. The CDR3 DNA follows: TGCAGTGCTCAGATACAAGAGACCCAGTACTTC.

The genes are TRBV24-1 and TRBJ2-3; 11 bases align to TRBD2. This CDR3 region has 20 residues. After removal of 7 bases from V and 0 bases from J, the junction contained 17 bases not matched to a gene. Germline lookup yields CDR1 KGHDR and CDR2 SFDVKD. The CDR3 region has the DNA TGTGCCACCAGGGGAGGGGTTACTAGCGGGGGATATTCTAGCACAGATACGCAGTATTTT. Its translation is CATRGGVTSGGYSSTDTQYF.

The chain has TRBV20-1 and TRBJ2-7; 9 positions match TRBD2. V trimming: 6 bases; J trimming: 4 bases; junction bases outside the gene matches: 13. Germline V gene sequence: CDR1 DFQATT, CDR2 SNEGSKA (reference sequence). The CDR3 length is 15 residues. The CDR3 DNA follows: TGCAGTGCGCCGGAGGCTAGCGGGGTTGGATACGAGCAGTACTTC. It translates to CSAPEASGVGYEQYF.

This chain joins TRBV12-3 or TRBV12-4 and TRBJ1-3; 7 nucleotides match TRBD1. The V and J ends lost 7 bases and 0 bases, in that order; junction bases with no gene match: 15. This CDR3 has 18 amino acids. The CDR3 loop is CASILSTTGSGSGNTIYF. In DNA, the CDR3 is TGTGCCAGCATCCTTTCTACGACAGGGTCCGGCTCTGGAAACACCATATATTTT.

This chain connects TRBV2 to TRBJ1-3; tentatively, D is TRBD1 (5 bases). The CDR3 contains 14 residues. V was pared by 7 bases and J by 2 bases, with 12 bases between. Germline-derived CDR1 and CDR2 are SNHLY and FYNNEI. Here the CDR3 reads CASTKGLAGNTIYF. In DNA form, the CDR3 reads TGTGCCAGCACGAAGGGGCTGGCTGGAAACACCATATATTTT.

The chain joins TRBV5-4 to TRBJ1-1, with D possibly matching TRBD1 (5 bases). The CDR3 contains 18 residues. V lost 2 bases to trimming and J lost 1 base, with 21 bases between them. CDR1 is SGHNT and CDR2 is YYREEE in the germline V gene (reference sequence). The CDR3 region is CASSLLAQEAGRNTEAFF. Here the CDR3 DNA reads TGTGCCAGCAGCTTACTGGCCCAGGAGGCAGGGCGGAACACTGAAGCTTTCTTT.

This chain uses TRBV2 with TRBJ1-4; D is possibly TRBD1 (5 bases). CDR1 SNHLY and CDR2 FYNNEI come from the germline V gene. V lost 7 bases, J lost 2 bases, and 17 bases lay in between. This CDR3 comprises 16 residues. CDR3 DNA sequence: TGTGCCAGCAAGGCCACTGGGGGTGGGACTAATGAAAAACTGTTTTTT. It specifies CASKATGGGTNEKLFF. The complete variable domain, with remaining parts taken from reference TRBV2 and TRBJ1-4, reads EPEVTQTPSHQVTQMGQEVILRCVPISNHLYFYWYRQILGQKVEFLVSFYNNEISEKSEIFDDQFSVERPDGSNFTLKIRSTKLEDSAMYFCASKATGGGTNEKLFFGSGTQLSVL.

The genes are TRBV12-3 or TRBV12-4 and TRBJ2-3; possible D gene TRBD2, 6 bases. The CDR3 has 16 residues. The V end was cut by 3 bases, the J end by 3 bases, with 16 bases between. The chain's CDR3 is CASSFIGVAATDTQYF. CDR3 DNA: TGTGCCAGCAGTTTCATCGGGGTAGCGGCGACAGATACGCAGTATTTT.

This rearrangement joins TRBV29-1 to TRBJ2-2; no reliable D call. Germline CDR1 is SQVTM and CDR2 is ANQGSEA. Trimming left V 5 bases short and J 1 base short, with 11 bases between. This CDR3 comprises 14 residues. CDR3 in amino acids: CSVSATQNTGELFF. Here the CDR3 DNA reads TGCAGCGTTTCGGCGACGCAGAACACCGGGGAGCTGTTTTTT.